Described below is a single T cell receptor beta chain sequence and its context. As yet, its antigen is unknown. This entry is derived from a study of early T cells in non-severe SARS-CoV-2 infection. Study context: With bulk RNA from unsorted whole blood as input, sequencing yielded unpaired chains.

This CDR3 has 15 amino acids. The germline V gene has CDR1 SQVTM and CDR2 ANQGSEA. V lost 4 bases to trimming and J lost 7 bases; unmatched junction nucleotides: 10. The library protocol tagged individual cDNA molecules with unique molecular identifiers. TCRdb analysed the 5' RACE reads with MiXCR anew, one entry per CDR3 protein. This sample carries roughly 60,000 distinct CDR3 sequences, approximately 14% of them seen once, and the ten largest clones take 4.2%. Study-level points and caveats: Comparison of clonotypes with VDJdb favored anti-spike CD8 responses while missing private and CD4 specificities.

The sequence was collected from an adult who was a healthcare worker with PCR-confirmed SARS-CoV-2 infection or an uninfected control (not recorded which). The chain recombines TRBV29-1 with TRBJ2-1; TRBD2 agrees at 10 bases. The sample consisted of whole blood. In nucleotides, the CDR3 is TGCAGCGTTGCTAATCCAGCGGGGGGGCAGAATGAGCAGTTCTTC. This codes for CSVANPAGGQNEQFF.